These 27 T cell receptor beta chains share one sample of origin, sequenced in a study of beta chain features in type 1 diabetes. The whole isolated RNA underwent reverse transcription, so sequencing captured expressed TCRB transcripts. Assay used: immunoSEQ multiplex PCR; TCRdb lists only in-frame clones, some missing. The sample records hundreds of thousands of clones, 30% being singletons. What was sequenced was naive CD4+ T cells from blood. The receptors here all came from a man between 18 and 35 years old in good health.

This clone was counted between two and nine times. Other DNA variants within this sample encode the same CDR3. The chain is built from TRBV30 and TRBJ1-1, with D tentatively TRBD1 (5 bases). The CDR3 has 13 residues. V lost 0 bases and J 3 bases, leaving 8 bases between the germline ends. Germline V gene sequence: CDR1 GTSNPN, CDR2 SVGIG (reference sequence). The DNA of the CDR3 is TGTGCCTGGAGTGTACGAGGGGACACTGAAGCTTTCTTT. It yields the protein CAWSVRGDTEAFF.

The sample holds a few counts of this clone. The rearrangement links TRBV29-1 to TRBJ2-1, with a possible D match to TRBD1 (6 bases). Germline CDR1 reads SQVTM; CDR2 reads ANQGSEA. The CDR3 contains 14 residues. Trimming removed 6 bases from V and 4 bases from J, with 16 bases in between. CDR3 amino acids: CSVSGTFSYNEQFF. In DNA form, the CDR3 reads TGCAGCGTGTCGGGGACATTCTCTTACAATGAGCAGTTCTTC.

This clone occurred a few times. This chain links TRBV11-1 with TRBJ2-1; TRBD1 matches 8 bases. Germline V gene lookup returns CDR1 SGHAT and CDR2 FQDESV (reference sequence). V was pared by 5 bases and J by 3 bases, with 6 bases of the junction left unmatched. This CDR3 has 15 residues. CDR3 nucleotide sequence: TGTGCCAGCAGCGCACCGGGACAGGACTACAATGAGCAGTTCTTC. Protein: CASSAPGQDYNEQFF.

The chain combines TRBV30 with TRBJ2-5; 13 bases line up with TRBD2. The germline V gene has CDR1 GTSNPN and CDR2 SVGIG (reference sequence). The CDR3 contains 15 residues. CDR3 sequence (DNA): TGTGCTATTACGGGACGACTAGCGGGAGGAGAGACCCAGTACTTC. Translating it yields CAITGRLAGGETQYF.

This rearrangement joins TRBV5-6 to TRBJ2-3; no reliable D call. Trimming removed 0 bases at V and 3 bases at J, with 8 bases between. CDR1 and CDR2 (germline): SGHDT, YYEEEE. The CDR3 is made up of 14 amino acids. Here the CDR3 reads CASSLGPLTDTQYF. The CDR3 DNA reads as TGTGCCAGCAGCTTGGGCCCCTTGACAGATACGCAGTATTTT.

This chain joins TRBV29-1 and TRBJ2-7; 7 bases align to TRBD1. Germline V lookup: CDR1 SQVTM, CDR2 ANQGSEA. Losses at the gene ends were 7 bases for V and 2 bases for J; bases not matched to a gene: 14. The CDR3 extends over 15 amino acids. Here the CDR3 reads CSAAFPGQLTYEQYF. DNA for the CDR3: TGCAGCGCAGCCTTTCCGGGACAGCTTACCTACGAGCAGTACTTC.

The genes are TRBV7-9 and TRBJ2-7; weak D call: TRBD1 (5 bases). V was trimmed by 1 base and J by 6 bases, leaving 10 bases between them. Germline loops: CDR1 SEHNR, CDR2 FQNEAQ (reference sequence). The CDR3 is made up of 13 amino acids. Here the CDR3 reads CASSLGRVPEQYF. The DNA for the CDR3 is TGTGCCAGCAGCTTAGGCAGGGTTCCCGAGCAGTACTTC.

This clone showed up just a few times. CDR3 protein: CASSLAKTSHGYTF. The CDR3 coding sequence is TGTGCCAGCAGCTTGGCCAAGACAAGCCATGGCTACACCTTC. J is TRBJ1-2 and V is TRBV5-4, with D unresolved. The length of the CDR3 is 14 residues. Germline values: CDR1 SGHNT, CDR2 YYREEE (reference sequence). V was pared by 0 bases and J by 6 bases, with 12 bases between.

The chain joins TRBV11-2 to TRBJ2-1; D assignment may be TRBD1 or TRBD2 (5 bases each). CDR3 length: 16 residues. CDR1 is SGHAT, CDR2 FQNNGV, per germline. The V and J ends lost 6 bases and 2 bases respectively, with 17 bases between them. The CDR3 protein is CASRPIQGEPYNEQFF. Here the CDR3 DNA reads TGTGCCAGCAGACCCATTCAGGGAGAACCCTACAATGAGCAGTTCTTC.

This chain links TRBV6-6 with TRBJ2-3; D ambiguous. CDR3 length: 13 residues. V shed 6 bases and J shed 2 bases, with 9 bases lying between them. The germline V gene has CDR1 MNHNY and CDR2 SVGAGI (reference sequence). The CDR3 DNA sequence: TGTGCCAGCAGCTGGGTGCTCACAGATACGCAGTATTTT. Translated: CASSWVLTDTQYF.

This chain connects TRBV30 to TRBJ1-3; a weak D match, TRBD1 (5 bases). The CDR3 is 15 residues long. Trimming shortened V by 0 bases and J by 4 bases, and 13 bases separated the two germline ends. In germline, CDR1 is GTSNPN, CDR2 SVGIG (reference sequence). CDR3 sequence (DNA): TGTGCCTGGAGTGTAATCAGGGTAGGAGGAAACACCATATATTTT. It translates to CAWSVIRVGGNTIYF. The entire variable domain, with the rest obtained from reference TRBV30 and TRBJ1-3, is as follows: SQTIHQWPATLVQPVGSPLSLECTVEGTSNPNLYWYRQAAGRGLQLLFYSVGIGQISSEVPQNLSASRPQDRQFILSSKKLLLSDSGFYLCAWSVIRVGGNTIYFGEGSWLTVV.

A few counts support this clone. The CDR3 coding sequence is TGTGCCAGCAGCTTACGGGACAGCTACAATGAGCAGTTCTTC. It codes for CASSLRDSYNEQFF. The V call is TRBV7-2, the J call TRBJ2-1; 7 bases line up with TRBD1. Germline CDR1 reads SGHTA; CDR2 reads FQGNSA. The CDR3 spans 14 residues. V dropped 2 bases and J dropped 3; count of bases not matched to a gene: 1.

There are a few counts of this clone. The chain has TRBV30 and TRBJ2-2; D perhaps matches TRBD1 (6 bases). Germline assignment: CDR1 GTSNPN and CDR2 SVGIG (reference sequence). The CDR3 sequence is 14 residues long. Trimming removed 1 base at V and 2 bases at J, with 8 bases between. CDR3 coding DNA: TGTGCCTGGAGTGCTGGGACAAACACCGGGGAGCTGTTTTTT. Protein sequence: CAWSAGTNTGELFF. The whole variable domain, remainder taken from reference TRBV30 and TRBJ2-2, is SQTIHQWPATLVQPVGSPLSLECTVEGTSNPNLYWYRQAAGRGLQLLFYSVGIGQISSEVPQNLSASRPQDRQFILSSKKLLLSDSGFYLCAWSAGTNTGELFFGEGSRLTVL.

This sequence joins TRBV7-2 and TRBJ2-7; no clear D gene. CDR3 length equals 15 residues. Germline lookup yields CDR1 SGHTA and CDR2 FQGNSA. Trimming took off 5 bases at V and 0 bases at J, with 14 bases between the two ends. The CDR3 DNA sequence: TGTGCCAGCAGCGTACGCACTGGATCCTCCTACGAGCAGTACTTC. This translates into CASSVRTGSSYEQYF.

This clone has a handful of counts. Other DNA sequences of this sample code for an identical CDR3. The chain is built from TRBV30 and TRBJ1-1; possibly TRBD1 for D (6 bases). The germline V gene encodes CDR1 GTSNPN and CDR2 SVGIG (reference sequence). Between the trimmed V and J ends, which lost 1 base and 2 bases, there was a span of 8 bases. CDR3 size: 13 residues. The CDR3 here is CAWSGQVNTEAFF. CDR3 nucleotides: TGTGCCTGGAGTGGACAGGTTAACACTGAAGCTTTCTTT.

The sample holds a few counts of this clone. The rearrangement links TRBV7-2 to TRBJ2-7; no clear D. V was pared by 4 bases and J by 0 bases, with 10 bases between. The CDR3 consists of 14 residues. The germline V gene encodes CDR1 SGHTA and CDR2 FQGNSA. Here the CDR3 DNA reads TGTGCCAGCAGCTCAACCAGCGACTCCTACGAGCAGTACTTC. The encoded protein is CASSSTSDSYEQYF.

The CDR3 bases are TGTGCCACCTACCGGGACTCGAATGAGCAGTTCTTC. It translates to CATYRDSNEQFF. This sequence joins TRBV5-4 and TRBJ2-1; D might be TRBD2 (6 bases). V was shortened by 9 bases and J by 7 bases, with 14 bases between the two germline ends. Germline CDR1 SGHNT, CDR2 YYREEE (reference sequence). The CDR3 has 12 residues.

Turning to this clone: Additional DNA sequences in this sample encode the identical CDR3. J is TRBJ2-1 and V is TRBV20-1, with a tentative D call TRBD2 (5 bases). The V end lost 6 bases, the J end lost 7 bases, and 10 bases lay between the germline ends. Germline V gene data show CDR1 as DFQATT and CDR2 as SNEGSKA (reference sequence). This CDR3 comprises 11 residues. The CDR3 loop reads CSASRGNEQFF. CDR3 nucleotide sequence: TGCAGTGCCTCCCGCGGGAATGAGCAGTTCTTC.

The V gene is TRBV4-3, the J gene TRBJ2-1; D is ambiguous. Germline CDR1 is LGHNA and CDR2 is YSLEER. The CDR3 is 14 amino acids. The V end was cut by 0 bases, the J end by 5 bases, with 8 bases between. CDR3 sequence: CASSQDRWDNEQFF. The CDR3 DNA reads as TGCGCCAGCAGCCAAGATCGGTGGGACAATGAGCAGTTCTTC.

This clone was found a few times. The gene calls are TRBV5-6 and TRBJ2-1; a weak D match, TRBD2 (6 bases). CDR3 length: 15 residues. CDR1 and CDR2 (germline): SGHDT, YYEEEE. The V end was cut by 6 bases, the J end by 6 bases, with 19 bases between. The CDR3 region is CASNRLRDRPNEQFF. CDR3 coding DNA: TGTGCCAGCAACCGCCTGCGGGATCGTCCCAATGAGCAGTTCTTC.

This chain connects TRBV25-1 to TRBJ2-5; D unresolved. This CDR3 has 14 residues. CDR1 MGHDK and CDR2 SYGVNS come from the germline V gene. Trimming removed 3 bases from V and 1 base from J, with 9 bases in between. CDR3 amino acids: CASSERSFQETQYF. The CDR3 DNA follows: TGTGCCAGCAGTGAGAGGTCGTTCCAAGAGACCCAGTACTTC.

This clone was recorded a few times. This rearrangement joins TRBV11-2 to TRBJ2-3; a weak D match, TRBD2 (5 bases). The CDR3 consists of 15 residues. Germline V lookup: CDR1 SGHAT, CDR2 FQNNGV. V gave up 5 bases and J gave up 0 bases, with 12 bases separating them. The CDR3 reads CASSPDYSSTDTQYF. In DNA, the CDR3 is TGTGCCAGCAGCCCTGACTATTCTAGCACAGATACGCAGTATTTT.

Turning to this clone: At one of its ends the junction is not consistent with the germline gene, which may arise from a read error. V is TRBV10-3 and J is TRBJ2-2, with no clear D. The CDR3 runs to 12 residues. Germline CDR1 reads ENHRY; CDR2 reads SYGVKD. The CDR3 sequence is CAISEYTGELFF. The CDR3 nucleotides read TGTGCCATCAGCGAGTACACCGGGGAGCTGTTTTTT.

This clone was seen only a few times. This rearrangement joins TRBV29-1 to TRBJ2-3; TRBD2 aligns across 9 bases. The germline V gene encodes CDR1 SQVTM and CDR2 ANQGSEA. V was clipped by 8 bases and J by 1 base; unmatched bases: 1. The CDR3 has 12 amino acids. CDR3: CSWTSGTDTQYF. CDR3 in DNA: TGCAGCTGGACTAGCGGCACAGATACGCAGTATTTT.

V and J are TRBV23-1 and TRBJ1-3; D possibly corresponds to TRBD1 (6 bases). TRBV23-1 is filed as an ORF, its function uncertain. The CDR3 spans 14 residues. The germline V and J ends were trimmed by 8 bases and 0 bases, with 11 bases remaining between them. The CDR3 coding sequence is TGCGCCAGCTCCTACAGGGCCTCTGGAAACACCATATATTTT. Its translation is CASSYRASGNTIYF.

This chain links TRBV7-3 with TRBJ2-3; possibly TRBD1 for D (5 bases). CDR3 length: 15 residues. V dropped 0 bases and J dropped 2 bases, with 9 bases sitting between them. Germline lookup yields CDR1 SGHTA and CDR2 FQGTGA. CDR3 DNA: TGTGCCAGCAGCTTAACGGGGCAGCACACAGATACGCAGTATTTT. Translating it yields CASSLTGQHTDTQYF.

This clone has only a few counts. The chain couples TRBV29-1 to TRBJ1-2, with a tentative D call TRBD1 (5 bases). V was cut by 2 bases and J by 3 bases, with 10 bases left in between. The CDR3 sequence is 13 residues long. Germline values: CDR1 SQVTM, CDR2 ANQGSEA. The CDR3 spells CSVELDIDYGYTF. DNA for the CDR3: TGCAGCGTTGAATTGGACATTGACTATGGCTACACCTTC.